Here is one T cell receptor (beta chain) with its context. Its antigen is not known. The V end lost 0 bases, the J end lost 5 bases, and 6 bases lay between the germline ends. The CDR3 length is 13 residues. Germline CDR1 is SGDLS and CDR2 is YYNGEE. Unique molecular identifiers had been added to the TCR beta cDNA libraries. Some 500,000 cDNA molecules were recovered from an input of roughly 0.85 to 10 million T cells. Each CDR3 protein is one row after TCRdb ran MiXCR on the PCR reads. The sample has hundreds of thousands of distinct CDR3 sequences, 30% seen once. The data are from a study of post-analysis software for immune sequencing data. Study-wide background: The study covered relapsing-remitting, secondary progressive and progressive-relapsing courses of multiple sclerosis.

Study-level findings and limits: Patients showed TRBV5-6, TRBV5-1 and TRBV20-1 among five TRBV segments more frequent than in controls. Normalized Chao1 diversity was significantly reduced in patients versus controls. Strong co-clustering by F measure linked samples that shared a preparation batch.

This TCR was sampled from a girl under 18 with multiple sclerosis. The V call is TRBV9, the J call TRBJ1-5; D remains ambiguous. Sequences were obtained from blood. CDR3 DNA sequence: TGTGCCAGCAGCGTAGAGGGCTATCAGCCCCAGCATTTT. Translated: CASSVEGYQPQHF.